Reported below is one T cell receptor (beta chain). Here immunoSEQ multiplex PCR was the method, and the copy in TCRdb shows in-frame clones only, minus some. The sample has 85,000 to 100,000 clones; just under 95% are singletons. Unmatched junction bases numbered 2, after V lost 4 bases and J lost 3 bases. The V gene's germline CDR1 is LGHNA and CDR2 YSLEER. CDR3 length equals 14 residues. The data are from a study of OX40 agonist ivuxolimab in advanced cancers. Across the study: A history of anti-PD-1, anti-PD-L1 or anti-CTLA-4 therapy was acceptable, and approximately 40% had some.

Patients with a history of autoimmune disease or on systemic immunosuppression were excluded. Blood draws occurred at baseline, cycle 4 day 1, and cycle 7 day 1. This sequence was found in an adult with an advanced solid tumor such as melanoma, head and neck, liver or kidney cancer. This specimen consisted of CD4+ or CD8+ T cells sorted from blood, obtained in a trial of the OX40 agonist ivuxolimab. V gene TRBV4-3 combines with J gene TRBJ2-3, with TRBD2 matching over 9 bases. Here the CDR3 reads CASSPLAGTDTQYF. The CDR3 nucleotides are TGCGCCAGCAGCCCCCTAGCGGGAACAGATACGCAGTATTTT.